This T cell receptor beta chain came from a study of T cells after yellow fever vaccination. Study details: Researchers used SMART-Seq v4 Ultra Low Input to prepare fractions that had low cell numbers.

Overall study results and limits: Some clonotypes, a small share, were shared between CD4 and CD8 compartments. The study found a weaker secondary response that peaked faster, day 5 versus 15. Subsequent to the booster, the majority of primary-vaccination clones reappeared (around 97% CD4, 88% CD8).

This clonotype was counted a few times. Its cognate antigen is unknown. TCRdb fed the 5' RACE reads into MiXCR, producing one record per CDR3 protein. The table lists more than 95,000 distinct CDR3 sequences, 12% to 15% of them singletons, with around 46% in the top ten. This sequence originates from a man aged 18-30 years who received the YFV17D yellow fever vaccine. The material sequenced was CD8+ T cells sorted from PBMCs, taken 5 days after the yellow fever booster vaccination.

CDR3 in amino acids: CASSDRQETQYF. The CDR3 DNA sequence: TGTGCCAGCAGTGACCGCCAAGAGACCCAGTACTTC. The chain combines TRBV6-4 with TRBJ2-5; D remains ambiguous. Looked up from germline, CDR1 is MRHNA and CDR2 is SNTAGT. The V end lost 2 bases, the J end lost 1 base, and 2 bases lay between the germline ends. The CDR3 has 12 amino acids.